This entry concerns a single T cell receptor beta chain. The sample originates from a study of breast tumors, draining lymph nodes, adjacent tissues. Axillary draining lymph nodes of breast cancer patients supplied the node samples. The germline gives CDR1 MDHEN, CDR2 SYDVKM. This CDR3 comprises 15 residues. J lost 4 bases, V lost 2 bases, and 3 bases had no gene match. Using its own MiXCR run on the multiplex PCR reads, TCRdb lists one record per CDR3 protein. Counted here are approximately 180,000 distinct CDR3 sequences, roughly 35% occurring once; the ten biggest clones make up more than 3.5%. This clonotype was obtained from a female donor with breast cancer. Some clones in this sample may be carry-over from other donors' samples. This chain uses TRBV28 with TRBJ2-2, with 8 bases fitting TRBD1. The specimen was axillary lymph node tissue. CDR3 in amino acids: CASSLEGQVTGELFF. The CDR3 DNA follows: TGTGCCAGCAGTTTAGAGGGACAGGTCACCGGGGAGCTGTTTTTT.